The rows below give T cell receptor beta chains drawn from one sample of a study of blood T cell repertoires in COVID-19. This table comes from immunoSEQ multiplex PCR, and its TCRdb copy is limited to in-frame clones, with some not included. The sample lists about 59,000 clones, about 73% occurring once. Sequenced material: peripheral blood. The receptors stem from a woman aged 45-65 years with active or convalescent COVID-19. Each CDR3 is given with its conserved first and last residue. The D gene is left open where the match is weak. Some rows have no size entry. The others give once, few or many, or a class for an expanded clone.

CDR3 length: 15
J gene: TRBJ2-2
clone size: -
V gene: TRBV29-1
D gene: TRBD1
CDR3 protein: CSAPGTGMNTGELFF
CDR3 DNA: TGCAGCGCCCCCGGGACAGGGATGAACACCGGGGAGCTGTTTTTT

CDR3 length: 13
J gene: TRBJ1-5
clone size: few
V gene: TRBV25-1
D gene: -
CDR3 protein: CASSDRSGQPQHF
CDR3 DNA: TGTGCCAGCAGCGACAGGTCGGGACAGCCCCAGCATTTT

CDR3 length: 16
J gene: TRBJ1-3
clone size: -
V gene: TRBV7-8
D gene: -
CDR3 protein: CASSLGSTRAGNTIYF
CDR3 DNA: TGTGCCAGCAGCTTGGGTTCGACTAGGGCTGGAAACACCATATATTTT

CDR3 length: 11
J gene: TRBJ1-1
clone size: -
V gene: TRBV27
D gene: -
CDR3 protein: CASSAGVEAFF
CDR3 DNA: TGTGCCAGCAGTGCAGGGGTAGAAGCTTTCTTT

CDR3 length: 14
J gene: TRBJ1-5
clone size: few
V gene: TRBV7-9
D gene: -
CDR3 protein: CASSLSGPDQPQHF
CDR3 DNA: TGTGCCAGCAGCTTATCTGGCCCCGATCAGCCCCAGCATTTT

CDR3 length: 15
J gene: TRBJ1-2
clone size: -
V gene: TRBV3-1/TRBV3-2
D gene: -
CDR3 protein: CASSPLGRGSYGYTF
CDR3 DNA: TGTGCCAGCAGCCCCCTAGGGAGGGGCTCCTATGGCTACACCTTC

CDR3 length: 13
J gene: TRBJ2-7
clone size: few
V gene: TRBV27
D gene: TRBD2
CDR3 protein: CASSSGGSYEQYF
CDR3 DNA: TGTGCCAGCAGTTCCGGGGGGTCCTACGAGCAGTACTTC

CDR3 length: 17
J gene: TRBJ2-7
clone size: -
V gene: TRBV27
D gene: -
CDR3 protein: CASSFLSSGVGVNEQYF
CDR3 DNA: TGTGCCAGCAGTTTCCTCTCATCGGGGGTCGGCGTTAACGAGCAGTACTTC

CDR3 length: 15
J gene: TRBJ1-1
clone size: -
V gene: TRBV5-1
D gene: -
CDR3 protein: CASSLIGGHGTEAFF
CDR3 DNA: TGCGCCAGCAGCTTGATCGGGGGGCATGGCACTGAAGCTTTCTTT

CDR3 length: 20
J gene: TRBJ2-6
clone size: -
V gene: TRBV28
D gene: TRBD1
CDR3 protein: CASSDKPWTGGYSGANVLTF
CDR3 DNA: TGTGCCAGCAGTGATAAACCCTGGACAGGGGGGTACTCTGGGGCCAACGTCCTGACTTTC

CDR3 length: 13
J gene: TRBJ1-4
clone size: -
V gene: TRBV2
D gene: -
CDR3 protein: CASSILANEKLFF
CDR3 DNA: TGTGCCAGCAGTATCCTAGCTAATGAAAAACTGTTTTTT

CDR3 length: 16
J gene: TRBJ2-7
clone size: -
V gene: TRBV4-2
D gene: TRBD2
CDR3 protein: CASSPHGLAGTYEQYF
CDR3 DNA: TGTGCCAGCAGCCCCCATGGACTAGCGGGGACCTACGAGCAGTACTTC

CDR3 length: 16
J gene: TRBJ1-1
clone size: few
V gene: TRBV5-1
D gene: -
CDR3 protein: CASSLDGQEMNTEAFF
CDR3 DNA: TGCGCCAGCAGCTTGGACGGTCAAGAGATGAACACTGAAGCTTTCTTT

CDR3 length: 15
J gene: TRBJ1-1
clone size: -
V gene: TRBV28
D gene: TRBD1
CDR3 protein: CASSTSGTGLPEAFF
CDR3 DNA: TGTGCCAGCAGTACCTCCGGGACAGGGTTACCTGAAGCTTTCTTT

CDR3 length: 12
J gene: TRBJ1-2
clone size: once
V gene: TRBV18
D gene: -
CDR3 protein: CASWGENYGYTF
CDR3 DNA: TGTGCCAGCTGGGGGGAGAACTATGGCTACACCTTC

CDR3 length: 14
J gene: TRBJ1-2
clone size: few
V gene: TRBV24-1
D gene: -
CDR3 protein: CATSDSNRVGGYTF
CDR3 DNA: TGTGCCACCAGTGACTCAAACAGGGTAGGGGGCTACACCTTC

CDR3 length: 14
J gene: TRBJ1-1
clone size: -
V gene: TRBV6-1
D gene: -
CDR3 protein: CASSERRQNTEAFF
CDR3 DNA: TGTGCCAGCAGTGAACGCAGGCAGAACACTGAAGCTTTCTTT

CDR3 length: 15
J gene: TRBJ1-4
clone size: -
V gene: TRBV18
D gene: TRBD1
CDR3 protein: CASSPNRGSDEKLFF
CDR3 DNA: TGTGCCAGCTCACCAAACAGGGGTTCCGATGAAAAACTGTTTTTT

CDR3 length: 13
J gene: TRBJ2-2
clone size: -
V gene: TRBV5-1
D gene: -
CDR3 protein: CASSPGNTGELFF
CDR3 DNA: TGCGCCAGCAGCCCGGGGAACACCGGGGAGCTGTTTTTT

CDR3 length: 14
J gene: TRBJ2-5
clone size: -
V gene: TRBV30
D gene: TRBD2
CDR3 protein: CAWSVLAGIETQYF
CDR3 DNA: TGTGCCTGGAGTGTACTAGCGGGAATAGAGACCCAGTACTTC

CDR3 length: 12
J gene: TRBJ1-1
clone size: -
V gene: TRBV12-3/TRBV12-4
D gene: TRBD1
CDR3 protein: CASRLQGAEAFF
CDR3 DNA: TGTGCCAGCAGGCTACAGGGGGCTGAAGCTTTCTTT

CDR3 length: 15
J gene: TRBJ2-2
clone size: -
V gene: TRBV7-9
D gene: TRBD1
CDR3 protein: CASSRDRINTGELFF
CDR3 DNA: TGTGCCAGCAGCAGGGACAGGATTAACACCGGGGAGCTGTTTTTT

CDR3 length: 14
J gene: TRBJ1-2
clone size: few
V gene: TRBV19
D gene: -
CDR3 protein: CATRALDRPYGYTF
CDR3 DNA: TGTGCCACCAGAGCCCTAGACAGGCCCTATGGCTACACCTTC

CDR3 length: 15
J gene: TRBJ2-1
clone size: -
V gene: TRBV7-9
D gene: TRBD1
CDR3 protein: CASSMTGGEDNEQFF
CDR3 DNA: TGTGCCAGCAGCATGACAGGGGGCGAGGACAATGAGCAGTTCTTC

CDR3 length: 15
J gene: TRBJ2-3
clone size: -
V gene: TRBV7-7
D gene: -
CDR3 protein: CASSLGISGTDTQYF
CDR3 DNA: TGTGCCAGCAGCTTAGGGATTAGCGGCACAGATACGCAGTATTTT

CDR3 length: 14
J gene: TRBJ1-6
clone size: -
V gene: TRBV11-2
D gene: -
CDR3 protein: CASSLVDSNSPLHF
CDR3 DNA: TGTGCCAGCAGCTTAGTGGACAGTAATTCACCCCTCCACTTT

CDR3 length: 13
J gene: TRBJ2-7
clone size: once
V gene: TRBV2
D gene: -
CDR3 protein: CASSDSLSYEQYF
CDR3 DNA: TGTGCCAGCAGCGACAGCCTCTCCTACGAGCAGTACTTC

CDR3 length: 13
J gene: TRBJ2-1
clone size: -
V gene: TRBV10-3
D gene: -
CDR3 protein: CAISETTPTEQFF
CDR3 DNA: TGTGCCATCAGTGAGACGACACCCACAGAGCAGTTCTTC

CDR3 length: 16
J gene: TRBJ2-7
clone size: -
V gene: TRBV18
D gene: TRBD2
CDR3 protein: CASSPLVSGSSYEQYF
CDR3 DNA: TGTGCCAGCTCACCTCTTGTTAGCGGGAGCTCCTACGAGCAGTACTTC

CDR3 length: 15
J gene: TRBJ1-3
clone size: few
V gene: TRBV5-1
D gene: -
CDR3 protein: CASSSGYDSGNTIYF
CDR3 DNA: TGCGCCAGCAGCTCGGGGTATGACTCTGGAAACACCATATATTTT

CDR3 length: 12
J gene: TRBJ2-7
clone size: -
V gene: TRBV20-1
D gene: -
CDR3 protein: CSASSTDYEQYF
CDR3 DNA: TGCAGTGCTAGTAGCACTGACTACGAGCAGTACTTC

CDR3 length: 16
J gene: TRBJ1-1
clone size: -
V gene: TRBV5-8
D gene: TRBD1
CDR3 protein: CASSPLTGGKNTEAFF
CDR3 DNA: TGTGCCAGCAGCCCCCTGACAGGGGGAAAGAACACTGAAGCTTTCTTT

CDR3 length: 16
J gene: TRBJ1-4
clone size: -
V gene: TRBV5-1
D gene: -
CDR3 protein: CASSLALGRGIEKLFF
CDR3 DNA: TGCGCCAGCAGCTTGGCTTTAGGCAGGGGAATTGAAAAACTGTTTTTT

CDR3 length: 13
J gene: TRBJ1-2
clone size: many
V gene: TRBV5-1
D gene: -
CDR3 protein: CASRDNRGYGYTF
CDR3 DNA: TGCGCCAGCAGGGATAACCGGGGGTATGGCTACACCTTC

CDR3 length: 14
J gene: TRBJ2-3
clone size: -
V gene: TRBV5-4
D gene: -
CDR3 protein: CASSPGLNADTQYF
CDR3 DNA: TGTGCCAGCAGCCCAGGCCTAAACGCAGATACGCAGTATTTT